The T cell receptor (beta chain) under discussion was sequenced for a study of neurological immune-mediated disorders. This clonotype was seen many times. Sequencing runs each generated in excess of 180 million TCR-beta sequences derived from 15-18 subjects. TCRdb re-called the 5' RACE reads through MiXCR, storing one row per CDR3 protein. The repertoire holds roughly 20,000 distinct CDR3 sequences, with 6% to 8.5% as singletons. The sequence derives from a woman in her thirties with HTLV-1-associated myelopathy (HAM/TSP). Input material: CD8+ T cells from blood.

The CDR3 coding sequence is TGTGCCAGCAGTTACTCTGGGCAGCAGAACACTGAAGCTTTCTTT. Amino acid sequence: CASSYSGQQNTEAFF. The genes are TRBV6-6 and TRBJ1-1; D gene uncertain. The ends were cut back, 0 bases at V and 1 base at J, with 9 bases in the middle. Germline CDR1 is MNHNY and CDR2 is SVGAGI (reference sequence). This CDR3 spans 15 amino acids.